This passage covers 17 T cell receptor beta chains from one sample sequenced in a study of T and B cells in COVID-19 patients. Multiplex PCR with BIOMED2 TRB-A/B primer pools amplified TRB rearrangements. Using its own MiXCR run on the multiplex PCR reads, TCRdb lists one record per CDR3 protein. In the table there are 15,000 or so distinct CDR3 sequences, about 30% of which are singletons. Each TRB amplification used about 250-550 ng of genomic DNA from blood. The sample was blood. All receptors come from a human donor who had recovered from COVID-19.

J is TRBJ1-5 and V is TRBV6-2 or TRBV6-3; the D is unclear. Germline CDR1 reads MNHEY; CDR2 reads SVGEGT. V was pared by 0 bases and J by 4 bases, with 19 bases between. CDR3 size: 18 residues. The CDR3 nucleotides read TGTGCCAGCAGTTACTCCGCACGGTTACCTCTCGGGAATCAGCCCCAGCATTTT. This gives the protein CASSYSARLPLGNQPQHF.

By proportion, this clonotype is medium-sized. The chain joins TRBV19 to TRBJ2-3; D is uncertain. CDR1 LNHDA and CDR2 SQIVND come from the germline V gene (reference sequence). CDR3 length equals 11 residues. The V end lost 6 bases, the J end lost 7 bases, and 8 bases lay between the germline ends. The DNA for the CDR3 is TGTGCCAGTAGGGTAGGGAATACGCAGTATTTT. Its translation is CASRVGNTQYF.

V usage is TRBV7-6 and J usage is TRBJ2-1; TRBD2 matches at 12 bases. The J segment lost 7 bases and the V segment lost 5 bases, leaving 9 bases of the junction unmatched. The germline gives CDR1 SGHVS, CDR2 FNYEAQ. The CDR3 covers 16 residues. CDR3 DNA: TGTGCCAGCAGCGACCGACTAGCGGGGGCGCCGAATGAGCAGTTCTTC. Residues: CASSDRLAGAPNEQFF.

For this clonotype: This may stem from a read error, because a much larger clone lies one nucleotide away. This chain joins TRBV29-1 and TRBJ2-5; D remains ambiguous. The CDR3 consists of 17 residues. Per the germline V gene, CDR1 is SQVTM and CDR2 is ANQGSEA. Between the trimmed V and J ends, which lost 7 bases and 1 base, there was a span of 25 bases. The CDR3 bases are TGCAGCGCTGACGGTTTGCAGCATGGAAACCTCCAAGAGACCCAGTACTTC. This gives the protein CSADGLQHGNLQETQYF.

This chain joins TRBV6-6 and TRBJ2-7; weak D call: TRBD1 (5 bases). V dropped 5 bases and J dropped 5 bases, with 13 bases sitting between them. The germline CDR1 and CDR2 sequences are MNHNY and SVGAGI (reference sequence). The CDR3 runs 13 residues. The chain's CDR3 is CASSVRGLDEQYF. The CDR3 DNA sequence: TGTGCCAGCAGTGTTAGGGGCCTTGACGAGCAGTACTTC.

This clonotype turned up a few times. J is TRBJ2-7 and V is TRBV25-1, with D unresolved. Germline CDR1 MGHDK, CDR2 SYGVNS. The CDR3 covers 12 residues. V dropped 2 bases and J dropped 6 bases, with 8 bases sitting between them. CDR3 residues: CASSEMVGEQYF. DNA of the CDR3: TGTGCCAGCAGTGAAATGGTAGGCGAGCAGTACTTC.

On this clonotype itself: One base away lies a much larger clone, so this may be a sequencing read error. The CDR3 protein is CASSMTSGTYNEQSF. The CDR3 DNA reads TGTGCCAGTAGTATGACTAGCGGTACCTACAATGAGCAGTCCTTC. The chain links TRBV19 to TRBJ2-1; the match to TRBD2 covers 9 bases. The germline V gene has CDR1 LNHDA and CDR2 SQIVND (reference sequence). The CDR3 is 15 residues long. Complete variable domain (other parts from reference TRBV19 and TRBJ2-1): DGGITQSPKYLFRKEGQNVTLSCEQNLNHDAMYWYRQDPGQGLRLIYYSQIVNDFQKGDIAEGYSVSREKKESFPLTVTSAQKNPTAFYLCASSMTSGTYNEQSFGPGTRLTVL.

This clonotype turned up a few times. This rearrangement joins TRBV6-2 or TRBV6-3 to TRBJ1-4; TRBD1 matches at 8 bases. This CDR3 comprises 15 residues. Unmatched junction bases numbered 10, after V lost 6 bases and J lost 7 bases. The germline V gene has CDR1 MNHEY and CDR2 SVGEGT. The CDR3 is CASSDNRGTGEKLFF. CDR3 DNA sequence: TGTGCCAGCAGCGATAACAGGGGGACAGGTGAAAAACTGTTTTTT.

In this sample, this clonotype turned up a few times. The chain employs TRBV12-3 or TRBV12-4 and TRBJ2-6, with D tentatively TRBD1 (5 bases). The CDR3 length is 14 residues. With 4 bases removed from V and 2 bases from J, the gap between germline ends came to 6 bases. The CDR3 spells CASSSTAGANVLTF. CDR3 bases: TGTGCCAGCAGTTCGACAGCTGGGGCCAACGTCCTGACTTTC.

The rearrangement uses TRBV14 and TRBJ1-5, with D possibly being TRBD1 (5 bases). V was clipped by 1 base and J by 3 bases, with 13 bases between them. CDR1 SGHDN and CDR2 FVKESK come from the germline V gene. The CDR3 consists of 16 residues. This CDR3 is CASSQAAAGTNQPQHF. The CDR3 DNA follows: TGTGCCAGCAGCCAAGCCGCGGCAGGGACCAATCAGCCCCAGCATTTT.

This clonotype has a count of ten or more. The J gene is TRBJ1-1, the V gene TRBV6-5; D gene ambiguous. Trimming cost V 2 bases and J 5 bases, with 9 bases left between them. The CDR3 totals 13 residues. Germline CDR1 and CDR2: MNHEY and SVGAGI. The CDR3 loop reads CASSYGPGTEAFF. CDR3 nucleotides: TGTGCCAGCAGTTACGGACCGGGGACTGAAGCTTTCTTT.

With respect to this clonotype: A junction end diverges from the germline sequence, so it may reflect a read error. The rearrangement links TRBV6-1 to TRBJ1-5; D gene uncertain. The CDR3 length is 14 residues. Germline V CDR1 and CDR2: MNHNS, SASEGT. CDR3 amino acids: CASSDSYSNQTQHF. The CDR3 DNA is TGTGCCAGCAGTGATTCCTATAGCAATCAGACCCAGCATTTT.

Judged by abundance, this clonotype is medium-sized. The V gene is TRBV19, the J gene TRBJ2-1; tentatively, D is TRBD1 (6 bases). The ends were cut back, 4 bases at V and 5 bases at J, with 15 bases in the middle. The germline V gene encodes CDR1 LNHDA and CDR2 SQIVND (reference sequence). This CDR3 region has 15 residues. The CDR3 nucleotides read TGTGCCAGTAGTACCTACTCGGACAGTCACAATGAGCAGTTCTTC. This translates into CASSTYSDSHNEQFF.

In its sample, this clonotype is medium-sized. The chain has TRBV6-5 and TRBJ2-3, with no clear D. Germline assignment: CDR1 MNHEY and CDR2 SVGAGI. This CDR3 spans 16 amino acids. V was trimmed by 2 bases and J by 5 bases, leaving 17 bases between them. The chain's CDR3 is CASSYGRSGVQDTQYF. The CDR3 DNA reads TGTGCCAGCAGTTACGGGCGGTCTGGGGTGCAAGATACGCAGTATTTT.

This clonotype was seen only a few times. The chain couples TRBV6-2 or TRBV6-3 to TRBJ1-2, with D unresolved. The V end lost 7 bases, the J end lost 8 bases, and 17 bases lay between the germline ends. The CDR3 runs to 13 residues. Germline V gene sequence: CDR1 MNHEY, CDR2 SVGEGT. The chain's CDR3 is CASTANEGFGYTF. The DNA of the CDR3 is TGTGCCAGCACCGCGAATGAAGGGTTCGGCTACACCTTC.

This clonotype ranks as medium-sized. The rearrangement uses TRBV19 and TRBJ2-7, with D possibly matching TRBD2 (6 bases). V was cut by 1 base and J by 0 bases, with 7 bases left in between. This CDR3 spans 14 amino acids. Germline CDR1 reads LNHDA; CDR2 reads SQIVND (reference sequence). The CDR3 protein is CASSIVEGSYEQYF. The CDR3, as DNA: TGTGCCAGTAGTATAGTGGAGGGCTCCTACGAGCAGTACTTC.

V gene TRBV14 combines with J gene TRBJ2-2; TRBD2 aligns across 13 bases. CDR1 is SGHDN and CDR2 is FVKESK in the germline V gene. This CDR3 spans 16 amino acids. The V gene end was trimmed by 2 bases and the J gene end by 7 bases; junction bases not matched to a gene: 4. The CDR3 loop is CASSQKGLAGHGELFF. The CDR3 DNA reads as TGTGCCAGCAGCCAAAAGGGACTAGCGGGACACGGGGAGCTGTTTTTT.